The sequence of this TCR beta chain was determined in a study of cytomegalovirus exposure and HLA in healthy donors. Study findings and constraints: The classifier reportedly diagnosed cytomegalovirus status with high sensitivity and specificity.

As regards this clone: The antigen remains unidentified.

The PCR contained 60 Vbeta and 13 Jbeta primers. Profiled with immunoSEQ multiplex PCR; TCRdb holds only in-frame clones, not every one. This sample has about 140,000 clones; around 82% occur once, and the top ten carry 2% to 3%. V dropped 2 bases and J dropped 3 bases, with 14 bases sitting between them. Germline V gives CDR1 MDHEN, CDR2 SYDVKM. The CDR3 spans 16 residues. The sequencing sample was made of PBMCs. V gene TRBV28 combines with J gene TRBJ1-5; maybe TRBD1 (5 bases). The sequence derives from a man in his forties or fifties in good health and CMV-seronegative. The DNA for the CDR3 is TGTGCCAGCAGTTTAGGTTCAGGACACAACAATCAGCCCCAGCATTTT. It encodes CASSLGSGHNNQPQHF.